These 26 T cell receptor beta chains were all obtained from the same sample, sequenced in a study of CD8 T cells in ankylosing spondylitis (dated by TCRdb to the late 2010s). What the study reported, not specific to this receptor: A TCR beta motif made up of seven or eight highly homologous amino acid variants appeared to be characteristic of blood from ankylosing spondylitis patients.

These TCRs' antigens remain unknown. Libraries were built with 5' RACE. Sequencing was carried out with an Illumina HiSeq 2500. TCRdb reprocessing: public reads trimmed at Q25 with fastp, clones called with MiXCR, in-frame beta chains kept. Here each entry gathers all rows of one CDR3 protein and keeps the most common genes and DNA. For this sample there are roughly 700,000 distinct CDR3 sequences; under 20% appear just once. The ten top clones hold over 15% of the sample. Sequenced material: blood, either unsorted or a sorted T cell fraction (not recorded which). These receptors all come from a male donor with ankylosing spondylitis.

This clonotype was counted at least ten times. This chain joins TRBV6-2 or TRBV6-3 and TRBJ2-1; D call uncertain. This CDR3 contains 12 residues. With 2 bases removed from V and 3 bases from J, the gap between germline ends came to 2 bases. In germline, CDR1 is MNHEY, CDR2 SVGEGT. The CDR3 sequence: CASSYGYNEQFF. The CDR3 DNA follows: TGTGCCAGCAGTTACGGCTACAATGAGCAGTTCTTC.

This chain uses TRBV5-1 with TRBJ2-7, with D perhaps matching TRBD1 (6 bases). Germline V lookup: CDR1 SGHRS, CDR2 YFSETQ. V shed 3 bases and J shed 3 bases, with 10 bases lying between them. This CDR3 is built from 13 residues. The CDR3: CASSSDRFYEQYF. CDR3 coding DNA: TGCGCCAGCAGCTCGGACAGATTCTACGAGCAGTACTTC.

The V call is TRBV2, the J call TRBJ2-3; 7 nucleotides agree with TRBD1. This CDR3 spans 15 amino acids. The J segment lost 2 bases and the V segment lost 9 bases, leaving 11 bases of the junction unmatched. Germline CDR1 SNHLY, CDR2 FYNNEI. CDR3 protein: CASRYRGITTDTQYF. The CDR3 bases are TGTGCCAGTAGATACAGGGGCATTACCACAGATACGCAGTATTTT.

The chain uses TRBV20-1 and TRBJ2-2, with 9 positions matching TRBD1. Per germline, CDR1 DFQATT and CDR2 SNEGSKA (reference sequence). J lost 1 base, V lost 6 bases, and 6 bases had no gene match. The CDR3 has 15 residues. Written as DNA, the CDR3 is TGCAGTGCGTCACCGGGACAGGGGAACACCGGGGAGCTGTTTTTT. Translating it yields CSASPGQGNTGELFF.

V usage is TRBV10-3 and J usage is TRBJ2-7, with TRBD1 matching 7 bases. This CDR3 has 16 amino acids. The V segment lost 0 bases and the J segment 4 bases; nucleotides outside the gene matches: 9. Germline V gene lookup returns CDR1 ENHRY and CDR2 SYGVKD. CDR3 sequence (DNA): TGTGCCATCAGTGAGTCGGGAACAGGGGTTTGGTACGAGCAGTACTTC. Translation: CAISESGTGVWYEQYF.

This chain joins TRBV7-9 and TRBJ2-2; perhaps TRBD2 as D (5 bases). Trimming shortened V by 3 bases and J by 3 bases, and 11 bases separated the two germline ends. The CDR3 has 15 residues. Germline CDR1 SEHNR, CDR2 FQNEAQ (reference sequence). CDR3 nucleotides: TGTGCCAGCAGCTTTTTCGTCGGGGACACCGGGGAGCTGTTTTTT. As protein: CASSFFVGDTGELFF.

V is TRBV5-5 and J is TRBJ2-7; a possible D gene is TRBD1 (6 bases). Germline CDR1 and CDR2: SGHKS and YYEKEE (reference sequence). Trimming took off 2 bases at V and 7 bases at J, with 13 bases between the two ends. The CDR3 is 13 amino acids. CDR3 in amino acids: CASSLTGSREQYF. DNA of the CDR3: TGTGCCAGCAGCTTAACAGGGTCTAGAGAGCAGTACTTC.

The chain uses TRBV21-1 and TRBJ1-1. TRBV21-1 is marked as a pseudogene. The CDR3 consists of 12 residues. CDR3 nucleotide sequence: TGTGCCGGAAGGGCAGCCTTCACTGAAGCTTTCTTT. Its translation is CAGRAAFTEAFF.

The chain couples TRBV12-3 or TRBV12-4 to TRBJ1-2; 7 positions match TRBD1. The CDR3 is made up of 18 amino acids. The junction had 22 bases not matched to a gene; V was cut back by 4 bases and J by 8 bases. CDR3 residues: CASSSTGTEITMEYGYTF. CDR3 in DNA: TGTGCCAGCAGTTCCACCGGGACAGAAATCACTATGGAATACGGCTACACCTTC.

DNA for the CDR3: TGTGCCAGCTACCATATGGCAAACAGGGAGGATGAGCAGTTCTTC. Translated: CASYHMANREDEQFF. The V call is TRBV27, the J call TRBJ2-1; D tentatively fits TRBD1 or TRBD2 (6 bases each). This CDR3 is built from 15 residues. The V and J ends lost 8 bases and 8 bases respectively, with 22 bases between them. The germline V gene encodes CDR1 MNHEY and CDR2 SMNVEV (reference sequence).

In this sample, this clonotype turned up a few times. The CDR3 region has the DNA TGCGCCAGCAGCTTGGGGCCAACCCGGTACTCCTACGAGCAGTACTTC. Amino acid sequence: CASSLGPTRYSYEQYF. The chain employs TRBV5-1 and TRBJ2-7; D is unresolved. The CDR3 spans 16 residues. Germline CDR1 SGHRS, CDR2 YFSETQ. V lost 0 bases to trimming and J lost 0 bases, with 13 bases between them.

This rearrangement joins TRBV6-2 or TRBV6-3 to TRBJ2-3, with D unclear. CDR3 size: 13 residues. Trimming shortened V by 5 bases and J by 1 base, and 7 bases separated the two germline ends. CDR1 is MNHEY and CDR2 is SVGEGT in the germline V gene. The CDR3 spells CASSTSRTDTQYF. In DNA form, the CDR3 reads TGTGCCAGCAGTACCTCCCGCACAGATACGCAGTATTTT.

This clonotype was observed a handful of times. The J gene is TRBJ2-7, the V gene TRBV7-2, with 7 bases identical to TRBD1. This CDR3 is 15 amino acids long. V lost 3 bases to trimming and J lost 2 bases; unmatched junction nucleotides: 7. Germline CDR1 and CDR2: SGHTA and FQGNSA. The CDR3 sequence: CASSFRQGGTYEQYF. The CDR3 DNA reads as TGTGCCAGCAGCTTCCGACAGGGCGGTACCTACGAGCAGTACTTC.

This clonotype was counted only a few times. Written as DNA, the CDR3 is TGTGCCAGCAGCTTGATAGAGGGGGCCGGGGAGCTGTTTTTT. It is translated as CASSLIEGAGELFF. The chain couples TRBV7-3 to TRBJ2-2; D possibly corresponds to TRBD1 (6 bases). Germline CDR1 reads SGHTA; CDR2 reads FQGTGA. The length of the CDR3 is 14 residues. V gave up 3 bases and J gave up 6 bases, with 11 bases separating them.

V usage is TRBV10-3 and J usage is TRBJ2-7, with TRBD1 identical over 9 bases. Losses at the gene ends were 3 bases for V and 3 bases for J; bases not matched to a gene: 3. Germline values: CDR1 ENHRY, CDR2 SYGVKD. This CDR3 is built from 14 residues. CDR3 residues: CAISDGTGYYEQYF. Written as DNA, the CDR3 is TGTGCCATCAGTGACGGGACAGGGTACTACGAGCAGTACTTC.

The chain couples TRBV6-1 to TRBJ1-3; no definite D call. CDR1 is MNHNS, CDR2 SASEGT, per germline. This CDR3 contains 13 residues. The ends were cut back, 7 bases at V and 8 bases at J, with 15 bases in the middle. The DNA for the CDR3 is TGTGCCAGCAAGCCGTCGGGTGTAGACACCATATATTTT. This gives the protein CASKPSGVDTIYF.

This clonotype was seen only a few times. CDR3: CASSLNVADTQYF. The CDR3 DNA sequence: TGTGCCAGCAGTTTAAACGTGGCAGATACGCAGTATTTT. V is TRBV12-3 or TRBV12-4 and J is TRBJ2-3; D call uncertain. The CDR3 is 13 amino acids. V was clipped by 2 bases and J by 4 bases, with 7 bases between them.

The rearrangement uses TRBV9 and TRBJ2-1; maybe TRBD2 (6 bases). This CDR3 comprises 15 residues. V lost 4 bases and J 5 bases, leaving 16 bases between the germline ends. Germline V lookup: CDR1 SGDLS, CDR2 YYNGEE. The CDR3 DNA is TGTGCCAGCAGCCCGTCTGGGGGGAGGAACAATGAGCAGTTCTTC. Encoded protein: CASSPSGGRNNEQFF.

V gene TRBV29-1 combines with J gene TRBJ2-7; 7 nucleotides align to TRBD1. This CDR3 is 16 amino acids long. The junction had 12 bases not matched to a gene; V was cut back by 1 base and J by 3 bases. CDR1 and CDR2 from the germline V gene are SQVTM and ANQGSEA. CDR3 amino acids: CSVEGDRRGSIYEQYF. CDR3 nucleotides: TGCAGCGTTGAAGGGGACCGCAGGGGGTCTATCTACGAGCAGTACTTC.

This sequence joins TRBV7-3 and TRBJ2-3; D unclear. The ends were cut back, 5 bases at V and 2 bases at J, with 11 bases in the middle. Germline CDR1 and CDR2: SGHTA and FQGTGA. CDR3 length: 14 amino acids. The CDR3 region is CASSPDSHTDTQYF. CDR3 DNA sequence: TGTGCCAGCAGCCCCGACTCCCACACAGATACGCAGTATTTT.

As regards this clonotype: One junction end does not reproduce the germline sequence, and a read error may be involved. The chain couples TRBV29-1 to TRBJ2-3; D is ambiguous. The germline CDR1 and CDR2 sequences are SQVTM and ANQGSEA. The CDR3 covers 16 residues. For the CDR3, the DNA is TGCAGCGTTGAAGGAGCAGGTCGTAATGGCGGTGATATGCAGTATTTT. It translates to CSVEGAGRNGGDMQYF.

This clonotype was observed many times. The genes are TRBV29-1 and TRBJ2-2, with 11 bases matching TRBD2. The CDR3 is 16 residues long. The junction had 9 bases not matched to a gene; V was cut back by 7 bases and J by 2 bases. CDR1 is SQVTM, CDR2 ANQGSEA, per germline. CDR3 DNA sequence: TGCAGCGGGTACTTAGCGGGAGGGCCAAACACCGGGGAGCTGTTTTTT. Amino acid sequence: CSGYLAGGPNTGELFF.

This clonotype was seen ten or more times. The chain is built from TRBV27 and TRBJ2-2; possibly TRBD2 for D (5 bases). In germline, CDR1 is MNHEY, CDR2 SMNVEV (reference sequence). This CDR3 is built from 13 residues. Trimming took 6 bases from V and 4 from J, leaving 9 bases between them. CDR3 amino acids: CASRPLGTGELFF. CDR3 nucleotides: TGTGCCAGCAGGCCACTAGGCACCGGGGAGCTGTTTTTT.

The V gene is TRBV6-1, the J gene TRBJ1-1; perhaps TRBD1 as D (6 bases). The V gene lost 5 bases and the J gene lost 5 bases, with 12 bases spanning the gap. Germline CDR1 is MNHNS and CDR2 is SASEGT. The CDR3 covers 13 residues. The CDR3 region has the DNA TGTGCCAGCAGTAAGGCAGGGGAGACTGAAGCTTTCTTT. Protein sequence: CASSKAGETEAFF.

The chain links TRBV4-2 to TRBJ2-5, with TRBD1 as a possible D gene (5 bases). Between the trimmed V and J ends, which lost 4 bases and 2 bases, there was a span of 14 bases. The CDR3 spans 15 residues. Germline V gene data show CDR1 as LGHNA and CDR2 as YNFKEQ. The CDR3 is CASSLPGAKQETQYF. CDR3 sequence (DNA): TGTGCCAGCAGCCTCCCTGGGGCCAAGCAAGAGACCCAGTACTTC.

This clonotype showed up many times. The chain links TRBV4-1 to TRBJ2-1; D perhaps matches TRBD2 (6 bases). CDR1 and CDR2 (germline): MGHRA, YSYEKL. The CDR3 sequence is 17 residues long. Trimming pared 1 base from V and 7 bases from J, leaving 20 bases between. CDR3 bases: TGCGCCAGCAGCCAAGGTCCCGGCGGCGGGGTGACTAATGAGCAGTTCTTC. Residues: CASSQGPGGGVTNEQFF.